There are a few counts of the clone carrying this T cell receptor beta chain. This sample was included in a study of T-cell reconstitution after alpha-beta-depleted transplantation in children. It was with unique molecular identifiers that the TCRbeta library was prepared. Via MiXCR, TCRdb re-called the PCR reads, giving one row per CDR3 protein. The sample holds about 370,000 distinct CDR3 sequences; 20% are singletons and the top ten take 3.5% to 4%. Between the trimmed V and J ends, which lost 0 bases and 4 bases, there was a span of 12 bases. The CDR3 runs to 16 residues. This chain joins TRBV12-3 or TRBV12-4 and TRBJ2-2; D is possibly TRBD2 (6 bases). This TCR came from a human donor who donated a stem cell graft to a child with acute myeloid leukemia. The source was PBMCs from the stem cell graft donor, collected from the stem cell graft. The CDR3 DNA is TGTGCCAGCAGTTTAGCGAGTAGGAGGGCCACCGGGGAGCTGTTTTTT. Translating gives CASSLASRRATGELFF.